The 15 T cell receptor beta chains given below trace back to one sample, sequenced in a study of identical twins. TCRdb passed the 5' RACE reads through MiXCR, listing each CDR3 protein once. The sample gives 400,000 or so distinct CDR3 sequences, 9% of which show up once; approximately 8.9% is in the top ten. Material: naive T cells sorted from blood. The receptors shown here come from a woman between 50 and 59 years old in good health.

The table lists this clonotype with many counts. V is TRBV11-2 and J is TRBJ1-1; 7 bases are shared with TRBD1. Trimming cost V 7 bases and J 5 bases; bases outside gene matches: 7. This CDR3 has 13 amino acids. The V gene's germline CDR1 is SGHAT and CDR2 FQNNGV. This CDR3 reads CASTPTGRTEAFF. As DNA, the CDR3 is TGTGCCAGCACCCCGACAGGGAGGACTGAAGCTTTCTTT.

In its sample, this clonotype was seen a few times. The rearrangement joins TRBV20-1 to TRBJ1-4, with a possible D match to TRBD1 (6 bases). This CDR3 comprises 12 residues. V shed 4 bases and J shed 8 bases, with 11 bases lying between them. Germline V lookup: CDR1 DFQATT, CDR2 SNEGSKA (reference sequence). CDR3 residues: CSAMGAREKLFF. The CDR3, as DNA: TGCAGTGCTATGGGGGCTCGGGAAAAACTGTTTTTT.

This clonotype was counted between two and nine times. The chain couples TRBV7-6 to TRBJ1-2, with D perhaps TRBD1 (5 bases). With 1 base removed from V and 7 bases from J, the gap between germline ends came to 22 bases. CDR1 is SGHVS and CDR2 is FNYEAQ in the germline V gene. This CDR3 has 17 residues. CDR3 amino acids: CASSLGRARGTTSGYTF. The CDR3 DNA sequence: TGTGCCAGCAGCTTAGGTAGGGCACGGGGCACCACGTCTGGCTACACCTTC.

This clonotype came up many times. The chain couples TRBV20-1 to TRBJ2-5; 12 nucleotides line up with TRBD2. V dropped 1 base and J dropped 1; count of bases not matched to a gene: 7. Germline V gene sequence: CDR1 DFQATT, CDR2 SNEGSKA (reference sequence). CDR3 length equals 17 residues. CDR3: CSARGQTSGRLQETQYF. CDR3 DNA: TGCAGTGCTAGAGGGCAAACTAGCGGGAGGCTCCAAGAGACCCAGTACTTC.

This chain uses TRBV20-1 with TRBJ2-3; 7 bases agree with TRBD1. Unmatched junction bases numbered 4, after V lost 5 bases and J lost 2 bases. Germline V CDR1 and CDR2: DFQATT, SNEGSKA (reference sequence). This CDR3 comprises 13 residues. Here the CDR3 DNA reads TGCAGTGCTGATGACAGGGTCACAGATACGCAGTATTTT. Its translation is CSADDRVTDTQYF.

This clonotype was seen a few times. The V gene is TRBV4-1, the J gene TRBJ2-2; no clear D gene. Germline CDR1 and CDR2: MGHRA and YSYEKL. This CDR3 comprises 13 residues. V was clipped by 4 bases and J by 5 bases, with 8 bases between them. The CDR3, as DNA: TGCGCCAGCAGCCCCACAGTTACCGGGGAGCTGTTTTTT. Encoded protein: CASSPTVTGELFF.

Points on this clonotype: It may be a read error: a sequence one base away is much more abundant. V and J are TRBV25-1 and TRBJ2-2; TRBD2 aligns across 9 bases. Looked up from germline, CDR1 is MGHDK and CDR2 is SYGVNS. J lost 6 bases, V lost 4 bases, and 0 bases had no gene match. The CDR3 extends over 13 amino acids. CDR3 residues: CASSGTSAGELFF. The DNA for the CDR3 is TGTGCCAGCAGTGGGACTAGCGCCGGGGAGCTGTTTTTT.

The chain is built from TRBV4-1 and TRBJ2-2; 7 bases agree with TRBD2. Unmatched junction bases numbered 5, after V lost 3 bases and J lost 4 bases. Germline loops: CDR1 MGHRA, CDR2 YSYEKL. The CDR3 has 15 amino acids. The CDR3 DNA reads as TGCGCCAGCAGCCAGCCGGGCGGGAGCACCGGGGAGCTGTTTTTT. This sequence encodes CASSQPGGSTGELFF.

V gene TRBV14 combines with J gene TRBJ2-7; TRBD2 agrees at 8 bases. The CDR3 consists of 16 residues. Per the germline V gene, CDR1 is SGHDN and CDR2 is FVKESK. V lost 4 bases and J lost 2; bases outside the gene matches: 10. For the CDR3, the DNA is TGTGCCAGCAGCCCTCTGGGTAGCGGGATACCCTACGAGCAGTACTTC. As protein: CASSPLGSGIPYEQYF. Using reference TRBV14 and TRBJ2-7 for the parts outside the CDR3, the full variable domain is EAGVTQFPSHSVIEKGQTVTLRCDPISGHDNLYWYRRVMGKEIKFLLHFVKESKQDESGMPNNRFLAERTGGTYSTLKVQPAELEDSGVYFCASSPLGSGIPYEQYFGPGTRLTVT.

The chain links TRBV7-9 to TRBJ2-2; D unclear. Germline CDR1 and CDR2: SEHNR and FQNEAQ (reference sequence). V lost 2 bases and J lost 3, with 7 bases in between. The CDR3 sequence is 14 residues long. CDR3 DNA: TGTGCCAGCAGCTTAACACCCTACACCGGGGAGCTGTTTTTT. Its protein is CASSLTPYTGELFF.

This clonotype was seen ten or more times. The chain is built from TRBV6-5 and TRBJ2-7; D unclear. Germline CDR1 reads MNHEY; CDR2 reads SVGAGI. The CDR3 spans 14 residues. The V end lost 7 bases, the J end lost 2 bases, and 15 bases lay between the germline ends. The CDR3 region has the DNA TGTGCCAGCACCGATAGGGAACAGACCTACGAGCAGTACTTC. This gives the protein CASTDREQTYEQYF.

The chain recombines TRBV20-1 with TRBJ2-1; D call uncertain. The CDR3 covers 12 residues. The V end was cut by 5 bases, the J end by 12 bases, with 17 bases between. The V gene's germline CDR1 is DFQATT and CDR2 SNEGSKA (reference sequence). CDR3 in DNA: TGCAGTGCTCTGGTTTGGAGTGGTGGGCAGTTCTTC. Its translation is CSALVWSGGQFF.

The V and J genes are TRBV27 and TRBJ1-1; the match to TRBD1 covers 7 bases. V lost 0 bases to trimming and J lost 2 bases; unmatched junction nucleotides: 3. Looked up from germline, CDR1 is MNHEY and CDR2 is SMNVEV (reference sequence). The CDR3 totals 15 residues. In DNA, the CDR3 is TGTGCCAGCAGTTTATCGGGGACAGCAAACACTGAAGCTTTCTTT. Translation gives CASSLSGTANTEAFF.

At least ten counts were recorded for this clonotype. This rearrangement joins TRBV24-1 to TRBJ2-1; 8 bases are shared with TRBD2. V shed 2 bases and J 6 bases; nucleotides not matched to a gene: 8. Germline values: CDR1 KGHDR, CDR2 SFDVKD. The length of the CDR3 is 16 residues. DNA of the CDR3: TGTGCCACCAGTGATTGGAGCGGGGCGGGAGGCAATGAGCAGTTCTTC. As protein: CATSDWSGAGGNEQFF.

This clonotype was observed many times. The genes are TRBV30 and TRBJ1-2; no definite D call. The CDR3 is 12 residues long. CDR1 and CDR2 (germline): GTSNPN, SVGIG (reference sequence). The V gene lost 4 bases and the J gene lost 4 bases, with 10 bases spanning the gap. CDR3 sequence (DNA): TGTGCCTGGATGGTGGGAGTCTATGGCTACACCTTC. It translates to CAWMVGVYGYTF. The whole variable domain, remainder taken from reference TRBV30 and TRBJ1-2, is SQTIHQWPATLVQPVGSPLSLECTVEGTSNPNLYWYRQAAGRGLQLLFYSVGIGQISSEVPQNLSASRPQDRQFILSSKKLLLSDSGFYLCAWMVGVYGYTFGSGTRLTVV.